The 13 T cell receptor beta chains in this list originate from one sample, sequenced in a study of T-cell reconstitution after alpha-beta-depleted transplantation in children. Preparation of the TCRbeta library involved a method that used unique molecular identifiers. TCRdb reprocessed the PCR reads with MiXCR, giving one entry per CDR3 protein. There are 200,000 to 250,000 distinct CDR3 sequences in the sample; approximately 10% occur only once, and roughly 30% lies in the top ten. Sequenced here: PBMCs, sampled before TCRalphabeta/CD19-depleted stem cell transplant. Receptor source: a child younger than two with acute myeloid leukemia, due to receive a stem cell transplant.

On this clonotype itself: A much more abundant neighbour one base away suggests this may be a read error. This sequence joins TRBV5-6 and TRBJ2-5; the D is unclear. CDR3 length equals 16 residues. CDR1 SGHDT and CDR2 YYEEEE come from the germline V gene. Trimming took 2 bases from V and 5 from J, leaving 19 bases between them. CDR3 region: CASSFVFDLIWETQYF. The CDR3 region has the DNA TGTGCCAGCAGCTTTGTCTTCGATCTCATATGGGAGACCCAGTACTTC. Using reference TRBV5-6 and TRBJ2-5 for the parts outside the CDR3, the full variable domain is DAGVTQSPTHLIKTRGQQVTLRCSPKSGHDTVSWYQQALGQGPQFIFQYYEEEERQRGNFPDRFSGHQFPNYSSELNVNALLLGDSALYLCASSFVFDLIWETQYFGPGTRLLVL.

This clonotype was picked up many times. V is TRBV7-2 and J is TRBJ1-1; D not certain. Germline lookup yields CDR1 SGHTA and CDR2 FQGNSA. Trimming pared 1 base from V and 4 bases from J, leaving 7 bases between. The CDR3 consists of 13 residues. The CDR3 sequence: CASSLVEGTEAFF. For the CDR3, the DNA is TGTGCCAGCAGCTTAGTTGAAGGCACTGAAGCTTTCTTT.

This clonotype has at least ten counts. This chain uses TRBV28 with TRBJ1-5, with D hard to call. This CDR3 is 14 amino acids long. V was pared by 1 base and J by 5 bases, with 9 bases between. CDR1 and CDR2 from the germline V gene are MDHEN and SYDVKM. The CDR3 reads CASSLLQLDQPQHF. The CDR3 nucleotides read TGTGCCAGCAGTTTATTACAGCTTGATCAGCCCCAGCATTTT.

This clonotype showed up many times. The chain uses TRBV12-3 or TRBV12-4 and TRBJ1-4; D unclear. The CDR3 runs 13 residues. The germline V and J ends were trimmed by 6 bases and 12 bases, with 17 bases remaining between them. The CDR3 region has the DNA TGTGCCAGCAGCCAGCGCGGTCCGGGCGAACTGTTTTTT. Protein: CASSQRGPGELFF.

There are many counts of this clonotype. The CDR3 protein is CASSTLAPRDTGELFF. The CDR3 coding sequence is TGTGCCAGCTCAACTCTAGCGCCAAGGGACACCGGGGAGCTGTTTTTT. V and J are TRBV18 and TRBJ2-2; D might be TRBD2 (6 bases). Trimming pared 5 bases from V and 3 bases from J, leaving 16 bases between. The germline V gene has CDR1 KGHSH and CDR2 LQKENI. The length of the CDR3 is 16 residues. The entire variable domain, with the rest obtained from reference TRBV18 and TRBJ2-2, is as follows: NAGVMQNPRHLVRRRGQEARLRCSPMKGHSHVYWYRQLPEEGLKFMVYLQKENIIDESGMPKERFSAEFPKEGPSILRIQQVVRGDSAAYFCASSTLAPRDTGELFFGEGSRLTVL.

V and J are TRBV30 and TRBJ2-1, with D possibly TRBD2 on 6 matching bases. The CDR3 loop spans 14 amino acids. V gave up 0 bases and J gave up 0 bases, with 6 bases separating them. Germline assignment: CDR1 GTSNPN and CDR2 SVGIG (reference sequence). This chain's CDR3 is CAWSVGSSYNEQFF. The CDR3 coding sequence is TGTGCCTGGAGTGTCGGGAGCTCCTACAATGAGCAGTTCTTC.

This clonotype was observed at least ten times. V is TRBV5-1 and J is TRBJ2-5; TRBD1 might be the D (6 bases). The CDR3 runs to 14 residues. From germline, CDR1 is SGHRS and CDR2 YFSETQ. V was clipped by 5 bases and J by 3 bases, with 14 bases between them. The chain's CDR3 is CASRWGHAEETQYF. CDR3 nucleotides: TGCGCCAGCAGATGGGGACATGCCGAAGAGACCCAGTACTTC.

The sample holds many counts of this clonotype. The gene calls are TRBV10-3 and TRBJ2-1, with 9 positions matching TRBD1. Looked up from germline, CDR1 is ENHRY and CDR2 is SYGVKD. V was clipped by 6 bases and J by 6 bases; unmatched bases: 6. The length of the CDR3 is 14 residues. The CDR3 DNA reads as TGTGCCATCAGACGGGACAGGGAGGGCAATGAGCAGTTCTTC. This gives the protein CAIRRDREGNEQFF.

This clonotype was found many times. This chain uses TRBV7-2 with TRBJ2-1, with 7 bases identical to TRBD2. The CDR3 is made up of 14 amino acids. After removal of 2 bases from V and 8 bases from J, the junction contained 6 bases not matched to a gene. Germline V lookup: CDR1 SGHTA, CDR2 FQGNSA. The CDR3 sequence: CASSLRREMDEQFF. The CDR3, as DNA: TGTGCCAGCAGCTTACGGCGGGAGATGGATGAGCAGTTCTTC.

In this sample, this clonotype turned up many times. The rearrangement links TRBV29-1 to TRBJ1-1; 7 nucleotides agree with TRBD1. Trimming at V came to 4 bases and at J to 5 bases, leaving 13 bases not matched to a gene. Germline CDR1 SQVTM, CDR2 ANQGSEA. This CDR3 is 15 amino acids long. The DNA for the CDR3 is TGCAGCGTTGCTGGCAGGGGGGGCCTGCAGACTGAAGCTTTCTTT. The encoded protein is CSVAGRGGLQTEAFF.

This clonotype was seen ten or more times. J is TRBJ2-7 and V is TRBV10-3; no firm D call. Trimming shortened V by 9 bases and J by 5 bases, and 17 bases separated the two germline ends. Germline CDR1 and CDR2: ENHRY and SYGVKD. This CDR3 has 13 residues. CDR3 sequence reads: CAISTGYSNEQYF. The CDR3 coding sequence is TGTGCCATAAGCACCGGTTATTCCAACGAGCAGTACTTC.

This clonotype was found many times. The J gene is TRBJ2-3, the V gene TRBV20-1, with TRBD2 matching 8 bases. The CDR3 extends over 14 amino acids. V was clipped by 5 bases and J by 5 bases; unmatched bases: 9. Germline CDR1 and CDR2: DFQATT and SNEGSKA (reference sequence). The CDR3 reads CSAPAGGAGDTQYF. The CDR3, as DNA: TGCAGTGCTCCTGCGGGAGGTGCGGGAGATACGCAGTATTTT.

In its sample, this clonotype was seen many times. This sequence joins TRBV5-1 and TRBJ2-7; 7 positions match TRBD1. The length of the CDR3 is 14 residues. Trimming removed 0 bases from V and 5 bases from J; junction bases left unmatched: 5. Germline-derived CDR1 and CDR2 are SGHRS and YFSETQ. The CDR3, as DNA: TGCGCCAGCAGCTTGGAAACTGGGACAGACGAGCAGTACTTC. Translating gives CASSLETGTDEQYF. The complete variable domain, with remaining parts taken from reference TRBV5-1 and TRBJ2-7, reads KAGVTQTPRYLIKTRGQQVTLSCSPISGHRSVSWYQQTPGQGLQFLFEYFSETQRNKGNFPGRFSGRQFSNSRSEMNVSTLELGDSALYLCASSLETGTDEQYFGPGTRLTVT.